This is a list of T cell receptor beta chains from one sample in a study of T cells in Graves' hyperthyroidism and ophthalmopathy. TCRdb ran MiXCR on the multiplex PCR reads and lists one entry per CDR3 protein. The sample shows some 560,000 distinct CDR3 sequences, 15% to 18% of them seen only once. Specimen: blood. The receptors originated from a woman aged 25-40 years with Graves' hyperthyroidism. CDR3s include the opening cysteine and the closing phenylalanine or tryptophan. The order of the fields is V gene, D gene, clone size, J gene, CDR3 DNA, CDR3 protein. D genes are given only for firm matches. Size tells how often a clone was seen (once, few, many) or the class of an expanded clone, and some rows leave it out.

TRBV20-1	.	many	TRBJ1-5	TGCAGTGATCACTCGCGAGTTCTCTCGGGGCAGCCCCAGCATTTT	CSDHSRVLSGQPQHF
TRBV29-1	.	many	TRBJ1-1	TGCAGCGTTGATTCAGGGGCAGGTAGTGAAGCTTTCTTT	CSVDSGAGSEAFF
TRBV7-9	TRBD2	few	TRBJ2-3	TGTGCCAGCAGCTGGACTAGCGCAGATACGCAGTATTTT	CASSWTSADTQYF
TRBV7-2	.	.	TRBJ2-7	TGTGCCAGCAGCTCAGTTCTGTACTACGAGCAGTACTTC	CASSSVLYYEQYF
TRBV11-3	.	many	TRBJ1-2	TGTGCCAGCAGCTCACAGGGCGCGGGCTACACCTTC	CASSSQGAGYTF
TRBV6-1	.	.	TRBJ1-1	TGTGCCAGCGGGTCTGGGGCTTTCTTT	CASGSGAFF
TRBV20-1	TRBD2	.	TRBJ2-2	TGCAGTGCCCTGGGTCTAGCGGGGTCCTCCGGGGAGCTGTTTTTT	CSALGLAGSSGELFF
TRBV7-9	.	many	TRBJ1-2	TGTGCCAGCAGCTTAGGTCCATCGGGGACGCAAGCTAACTATGGCTACACCTTC	CASSLGPSGTQANYGYTF
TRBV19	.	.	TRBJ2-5	TGTGCCAGTAGTATCAGGGGACAAGAGACCCAGTACTTC	CASSIRGQETQYF
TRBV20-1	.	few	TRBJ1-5	TGCAGTGCTAGGGCGACAGGAAGAAGCAATCAGCCCCAGCATTTT	CSARATGRSNQPQHF
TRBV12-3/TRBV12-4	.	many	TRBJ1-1	TGTGCCAGCAGTTCAGCAGGGTTAGCTGAAGCTTTCTTT	CASSSAGLAEAFF
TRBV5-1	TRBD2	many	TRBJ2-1	TGCGCCAGCAGCTTGTCTGCGGGAGTTTTAATAGGAAGGAATGAGCAGTTCTTC	CASSLSAGVLIGRNEQFF
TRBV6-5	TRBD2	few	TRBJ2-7	TGTGCCAGCAGTTACGGCGGGAGTCAATATAGCGACGAGCAGTACTTC	CASSYGGSQYSDEQYF
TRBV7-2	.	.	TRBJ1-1	TGTGCCAGCAGCTCCGACGATAACCTTGAAGCTTTCTTT	CASSSDDNLEAFF
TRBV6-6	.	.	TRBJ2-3	TGTGCCAGCAGTTACGCCTCAGATACGCAGTATTTT	CASSYASDTQYF
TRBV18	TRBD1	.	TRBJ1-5	TGTGCCAGCTCACGACAACTCCCCCCTAGCGGGACAGGGTATCAGCCCCAGCATTTT	CASSRQLPPSGTGYQPQHF
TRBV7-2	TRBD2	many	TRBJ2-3	TGTGCCAGCAGCTTAGGGGCTAGCGGGAGGGGAGTAGCAGATACGCAGTATTTT	CASSLGASGRGVADTQYF
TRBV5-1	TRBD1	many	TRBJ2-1	TGCGCCAGCGGCGAAAGGACAGGGAGTGAGCAGTTCTTC	CASGERTGSEQFF
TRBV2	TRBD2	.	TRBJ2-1	TGTGCCAGCAGTGCCCTTGGGCTAGCGGGAGGGCCGTTTGGTAATGAGCAGTTCTTC	CASSALGLAGGPFGNEQFF
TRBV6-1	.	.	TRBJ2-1	TGTGCCAGCAGTGAAGATGTGGGGGTCTCTCGGTCCTCCTACAATGAGCAGTTCTTC	CASSEDVGVSRSSYNEQFF
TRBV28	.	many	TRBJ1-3	TGTGCCAGCAGCGATGGGGGTTATGGAAACACCATATATTTT	CASSDGGYGNTIYF
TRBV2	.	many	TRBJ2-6	TGTGCCAGCAGTGTAGGAGGGATGGCTGGGGCCAACGTCCTGACTTTC	CASSVGGMAGANVLTF
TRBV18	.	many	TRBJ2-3	TGTGCCAGCTCACCCGGGAGCGAATACACAGATACGCAGTATTTT	CASSPGSEYTDTQYF
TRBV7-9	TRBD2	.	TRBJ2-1	TGTGCCAGCAGCTTAGGGACTAGCGGGAGTTGGGTCACCTACAATGAGCAGTTCTTC	CASSLGTSGSWVTYNEQFF